A single sample gave rise to the 9 T cell receptor beta chains below, sequenced in a study of response to subunit inactivated influenza vaccine. TCRdb itself ran the RT-PCR reads through MiXCR, one entry per CDR3 protein. Among about 160,000 distinct CDR3 sequences listed, 11% were seen once. Sequences were derived from non-naive T cells sorted from PBMCs, sampled roughly 46 days after vaccination. Source of these receptors: a man in his fifties or sixties who received an inactivated influenza vaccine.

In this sample, this clonotype turned up a few times. This chain links TRBV29-1 with TRBJ2-5, with 11 positions matching TRBD2. Germline V gene data show CDR1 as SQVTM and CDR2 as ANQGSEA. This CDR3 has 15 amino acids. Trimming removed 6 bases from V and 4 bases from J; junction bases left unmatched: 10. In DNA, the CDR3 is TGCAGCGTGGGGCAACTAGCGGGAGCCGGAGAGACCCAGTACTTC. It codes for CSVGQLAGAGETQYF.

This clonotype was observed a few times. CDR3 sequence (DNA): TGTGCTAGCGGGGGGGCCGGGGATACGCAGTATTTT. Its protein product is CASGGAGDTQYF. The rearrangement uses TRBV12-5 and TRBJ2-3; TRBD2 agrees at 8 bases. Trimming at V came to 9 bases and at J to 6 bases, leaving 5 bases not matched to a gene. Per the germline V gene, CDR1 is LGHNT and CDR2 is FRNRAP. The CDR3 extends over 12 amino acids.

V and J are TRBV7-9 and TRBJ1-3; D is ambiguous. Per germline, CDR1 SEHNR and CDR2 FQNEAQ (reference sequence). This CDR3 is 13 amino acids long. V was trimmed by 11 bases and J by 4 bases, leaving 15 bases between them. DNA for the CDR3: TGTGCCGCGGGGAGAAGGAGGGGAAACACCATATATTTT. This sequence encodes CAAGRRRGNTIYF.

This clonotype was counted a few times. As DNA, the CDR3 is TGTGCCAGCTCACCTAAAACAGGGGGGGGCACTGAAGCTTTCTTT. It encodes CASSPKTGGGTEAFF. The chain couples TRBV18 to TRBJ1-1; 8 nucleotides align to TRBD1. J gave up 4 bases and V 3 bases, and 7 bases lay outside the gene matches. The CDR3 is made up of 15 amino acids. Germline V lookup: CDR1 KGHSH, CDR2 LQKENI.

The sample holds a few counts of this clonotype. The chain employs TRBV5-1 and TRBJ1-4, with 8 bases lining up with TRBD1. Germline assignment: CDR1 SGHRS and CDR2 YFSETQ. J was trimmed by 3 bases and V by 5 bases; bases with no gene match: 3. The CDR3 has 14 residues. For the CDR3, the DNA is TGCGCCAGCAGACCGACAGGGGCTAATGAAAAACTGTTTTTT. It yields the protein CASRPTGANEKLFF.

Ten or more counts support this clonotype. The chain has TRBV7-2 and TRBJ1-4; no clear D gene. This CDR3 region has 14 residues. V lost 3 bases and J lost 7, with 12 bases in between. Germline V gives CDR1 SGHTA, CDR2 FQGNSA. The CDR3 loop reads CASSLSGGIEKLFF. CDR3 bases: TGTGCCAGCAGCTTGTCAGGAGGGATTGAAAAACTGTTTTTT.

This clonotype came up a few times. The V and J genes are TRBV4-2 and TRBJ1-2; no definite D call. The CDR3 sequence is 14 residues long. V was cut by 1 base and J by 2 bases, with 8 bases left in between. Germline loops: CDR1 LGHNA, CDR2 YNFKEQ. CDR3 amino acids: CASSQVSANYGYTF. CDR3 DNA sequence: TGTGCCAGCAGCCAAGTATCAGCCAACTATGGCTACACCTTC.

V usage is TRBV9 and J usage is TRBJ2-1, with no clear D. Germline V gene data show CDR1 as SGDLS and CDR2 as YYNGEE. Trimming removed 4 bases at V and 0 bases at J, with 11 bases between. The CDR3 loop spans 15 amino acids. CDR3 region: CASSPHRSSYNEQFF. CDR3 sequence (DNA): TGTGCCAGCAGCCCCCACAGAAGCTCCTACAATGAGCAGTTCTTC.

This clonotype was seen a handful of times. This chain connects TRBV20-1 to TRBJ1-5, with a tentative D call TRBD1 (5 bases). Trimming stripped 5 bases from V and 7 bases from J, with 12 bases between. CDR1 and CDR2 from the germline V gene are DFQATT and SNEGSKA (reference sequence). This CDR3 is built from 12 residues. Here the CDR3 DNA reads TGCAGTGCTGCCTCGGGGGACCAGCCCCAGCATTTT. This gives the protein CSAASGDQPQHF.